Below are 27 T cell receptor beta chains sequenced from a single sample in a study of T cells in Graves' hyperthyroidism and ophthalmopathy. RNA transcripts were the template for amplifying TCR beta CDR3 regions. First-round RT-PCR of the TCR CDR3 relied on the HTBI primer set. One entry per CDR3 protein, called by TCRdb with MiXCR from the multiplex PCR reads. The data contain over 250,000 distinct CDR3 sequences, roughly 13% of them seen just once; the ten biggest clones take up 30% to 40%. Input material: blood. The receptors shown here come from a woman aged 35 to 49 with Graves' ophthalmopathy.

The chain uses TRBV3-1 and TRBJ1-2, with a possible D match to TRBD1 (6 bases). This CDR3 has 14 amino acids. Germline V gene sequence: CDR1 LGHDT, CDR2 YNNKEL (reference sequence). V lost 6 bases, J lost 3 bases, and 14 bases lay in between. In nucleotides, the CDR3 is TGTGCCAGCAGTTACTCAGGGGTTCACTATGGCTACACCTTC. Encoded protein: CASSYSGVHYGYTF.

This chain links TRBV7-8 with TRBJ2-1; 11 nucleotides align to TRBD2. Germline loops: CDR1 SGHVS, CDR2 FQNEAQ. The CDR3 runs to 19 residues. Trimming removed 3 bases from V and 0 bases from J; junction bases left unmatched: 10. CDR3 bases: TGTGCCAGCAGCTTGGGACTAGCGGCTTCAACACGCTCCTACAATGAGCAGTTCTTC. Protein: CASSLGLAASTRSYNEQFF.

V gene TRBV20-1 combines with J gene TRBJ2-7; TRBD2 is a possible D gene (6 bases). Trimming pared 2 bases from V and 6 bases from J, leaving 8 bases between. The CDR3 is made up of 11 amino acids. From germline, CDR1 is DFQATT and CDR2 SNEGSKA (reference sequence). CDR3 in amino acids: CSARLGGEQYF. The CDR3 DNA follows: TGCAGTGCTAGACTCGGGGGCGAGCAGTACTTC.

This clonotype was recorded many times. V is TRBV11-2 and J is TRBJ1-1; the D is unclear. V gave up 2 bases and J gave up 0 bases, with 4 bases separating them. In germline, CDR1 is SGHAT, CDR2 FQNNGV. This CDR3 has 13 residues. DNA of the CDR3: TGTGCCAGCAGCTTAAATTTGAACACTGAAGCTTTCTTT. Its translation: CASSLNLNTEAFF.

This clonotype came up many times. As DNA, the CDR3 is TGTGCCAGTAGTATTGGTGATGGGCAGGGGGCGTCCGGGGAGCTGTTTTTT. This encodes CASSIGDGQGASGELFF. The chain links TRBV19 to TRBJ2-2; the match to TRBD1 covers 8 bases. Germline trimming cut 3 bases from V and 6 bases from J; bases unmatched to any gene: 12. The CDR3 has 17 amino acids. The germline V gene encodes CDR1 LNHDA and CDR2 SQIVND (reference sequence). Full variable domain (missing parts from reference TRBV19 and TRBJ2-2): DGGITQSPKYLFRKEGQNVTLSCEQNLNHDAMYWYRQDPGQGLRLIYYSQIVNDFQKGDIAEGYSVSREKKESFPLTVTSAQKNPTAFYLCASSIGDGQGASGELFFGEGSRLTVL.

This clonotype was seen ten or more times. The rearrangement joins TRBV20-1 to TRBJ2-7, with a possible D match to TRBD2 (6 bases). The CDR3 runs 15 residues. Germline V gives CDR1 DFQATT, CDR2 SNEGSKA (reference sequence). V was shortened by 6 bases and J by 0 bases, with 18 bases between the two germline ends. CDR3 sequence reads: CSAEALARSSYEQYF. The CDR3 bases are TGCAGTGCCGAGGCCCTAGCGAGAAGCTCCTACGAGCAGTACTTC.

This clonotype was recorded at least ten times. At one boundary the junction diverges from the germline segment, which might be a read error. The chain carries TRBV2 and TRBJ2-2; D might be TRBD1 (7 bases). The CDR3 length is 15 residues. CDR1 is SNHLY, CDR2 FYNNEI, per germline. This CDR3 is CASSEEGGGRGELFF. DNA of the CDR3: TGTGCCAGCAGTGAAGAAGGGGGCGGCAGGGGGGAACTGTTTTTT.

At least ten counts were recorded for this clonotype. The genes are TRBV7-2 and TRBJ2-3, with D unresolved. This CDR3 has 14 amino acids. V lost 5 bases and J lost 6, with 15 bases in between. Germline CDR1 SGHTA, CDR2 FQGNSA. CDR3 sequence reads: CASSLDPAWDTQYF. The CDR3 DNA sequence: TGTGCCAGCAGCCTAGACCCCGCATGGGATACGCAGTATTTT.

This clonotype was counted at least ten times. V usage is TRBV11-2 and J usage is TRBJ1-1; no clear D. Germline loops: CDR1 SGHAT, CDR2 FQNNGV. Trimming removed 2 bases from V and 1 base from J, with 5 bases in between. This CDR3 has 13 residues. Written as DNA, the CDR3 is TGTGCCAGCAGCTTACGGACGAACACTGAAGCTTTCTTT. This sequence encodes CASSLRTNTEAFF. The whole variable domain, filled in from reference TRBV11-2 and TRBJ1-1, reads EAGVAQSPRYKIIEKRQSVAFWCNPISGHATLYWYQQILGQGPKLLIQFQNNGVVDDSQLPKDRFSAERLKGVDSTLKIQPAKLEDSAVYLCASSLRTNTEAFFGQGTRLTVV.

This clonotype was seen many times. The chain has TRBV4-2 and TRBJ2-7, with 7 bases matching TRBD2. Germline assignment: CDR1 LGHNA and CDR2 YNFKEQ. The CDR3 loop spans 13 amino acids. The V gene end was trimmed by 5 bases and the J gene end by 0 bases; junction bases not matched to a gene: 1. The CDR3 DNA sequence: TGTGCCAGCAGCTGGGACTACTCCTACGAGCAGTACTTC. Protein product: CASSWDYSYEQYF.

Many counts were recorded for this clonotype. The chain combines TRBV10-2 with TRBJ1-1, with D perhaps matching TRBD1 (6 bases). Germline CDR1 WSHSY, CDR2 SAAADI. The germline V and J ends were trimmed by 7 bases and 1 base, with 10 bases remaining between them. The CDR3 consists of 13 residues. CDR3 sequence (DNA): TGCGCCAGCACCGGAGGGGGGAACACTGAAGCTTTCTTT. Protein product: CASTGGGNTEAFF.

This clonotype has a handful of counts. The CDR3 reads CASSQDSRAGTEAFF. The CDR3, as DNA: TGCGCCAGCAGCCAAGATTCAAGGGCCGGCACTGAAGCTTTCTTT. The rearrangement links TRBV4-1 to TRBJ1-1; D remains unclear. The V end lost 0 bases, the J end lost 4 bases, and 12 bases lay between the germline ends. The germline gives CDR1 MGHRA, CDR2 YSYEKL. CDR3 length equals 15 residues.

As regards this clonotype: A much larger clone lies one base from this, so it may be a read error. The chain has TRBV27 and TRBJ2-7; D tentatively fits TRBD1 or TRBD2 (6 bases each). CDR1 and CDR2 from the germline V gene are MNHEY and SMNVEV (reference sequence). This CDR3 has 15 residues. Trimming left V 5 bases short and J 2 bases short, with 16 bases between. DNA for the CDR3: TGTGCCAGCAGTCGGGTGGGGGGCGGTGCCTACGAGCAGTACTTC. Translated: CASSRVGGGAYEQYF.

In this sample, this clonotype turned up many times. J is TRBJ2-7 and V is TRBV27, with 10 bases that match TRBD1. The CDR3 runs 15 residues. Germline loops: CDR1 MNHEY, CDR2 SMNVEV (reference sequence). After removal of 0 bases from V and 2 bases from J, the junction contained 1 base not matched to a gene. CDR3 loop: CASSLSGQGAYEQYF. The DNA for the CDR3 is TGTGCCAGCAGTTTATCAGGACAGGGGGCCTACGAGCAGTACTTC.

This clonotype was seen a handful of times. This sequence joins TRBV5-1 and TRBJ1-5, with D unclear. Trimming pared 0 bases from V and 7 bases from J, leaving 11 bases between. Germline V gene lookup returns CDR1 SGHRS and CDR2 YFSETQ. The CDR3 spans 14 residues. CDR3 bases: TGCGCCAGCAGCTTGGATGGCGGGTACCAGCCCCAGCATTTT. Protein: CASSLDGGYQPQHF.

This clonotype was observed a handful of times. The DNA for the CDR3 is TGTGCCAGCAGTTACGGAGTGGGCTACGAGCAGTACTTC. Protein: CASSYGVGYEQYF. The chain employs TRBV6-5 and TRBJ2-7; D is uncertain. CDR3 length equals 13 residues. The V gene's germline CDR1 is MNHEY and CDR2 SVGAGI. V lost 2 bases to trimming and J lost 3 bases, with 8 bases between them.

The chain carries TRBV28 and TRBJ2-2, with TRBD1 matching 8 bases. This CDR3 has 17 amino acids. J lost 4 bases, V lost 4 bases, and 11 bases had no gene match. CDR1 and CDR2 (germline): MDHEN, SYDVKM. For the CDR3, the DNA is TGTGCCAGCAGTTCCAAAGTCAGGGGGCGGTTCACCGGGGAGCTGTTTTTT. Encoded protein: CASSSKVRGRFTGELFF. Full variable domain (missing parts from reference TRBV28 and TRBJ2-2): DVKVTQSSRYLVKRTGEKVFLECVQDMDHENMFWYRQDPGLGLRLIYFSYDVKMKEKGDIPEGYSVSREKKERFSLILESASTNQTSMYLCASSSKVRGRFTGELFFGEGSRLTVL.

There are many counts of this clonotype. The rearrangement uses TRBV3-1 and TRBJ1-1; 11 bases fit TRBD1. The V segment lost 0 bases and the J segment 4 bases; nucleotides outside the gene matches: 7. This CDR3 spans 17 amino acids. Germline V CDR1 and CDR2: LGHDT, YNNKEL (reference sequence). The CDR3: CASSQEMDRGRFTEAFF. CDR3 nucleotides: TGTGCCAGCAGCCAAGAAATGGACAGGGGGCGATTCACTGAAGCTTTCTTT.

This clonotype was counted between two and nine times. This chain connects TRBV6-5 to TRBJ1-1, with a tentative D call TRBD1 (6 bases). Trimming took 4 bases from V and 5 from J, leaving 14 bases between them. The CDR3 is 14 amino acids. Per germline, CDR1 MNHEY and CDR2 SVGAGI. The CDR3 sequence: CASSFSKGVTEAFF. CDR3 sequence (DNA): TGTGCCAGCAGTTTCAGTAAGGGGGTAACTGAAGCTTTCTTT.

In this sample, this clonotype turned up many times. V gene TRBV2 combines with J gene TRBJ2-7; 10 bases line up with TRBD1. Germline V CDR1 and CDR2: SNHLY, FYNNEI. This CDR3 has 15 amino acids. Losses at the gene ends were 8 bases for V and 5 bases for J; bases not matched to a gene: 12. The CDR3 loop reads CASYSLDRGRNEQYF. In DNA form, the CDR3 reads TGTGCCAGCTACTCCCTAGACAGGGGGCGCAACGAGCAGTACTTC.

The CDR3 DNA follows: TGTGCCAGTAGTATACTCGCGGAATCCTACGAGCAGTACTTC. Encoded protein: CASSILAESYEQYF. The rearrangement joins TRBV19 to TRBJ2-7; no clear D. This CDR3 contains 14 residues. V shed 2 bases and J shed 1 base, with 9 bases lying between them. The germline V gene has CDR1 LNHDA and CDR2 SQIVND (reference sequence).

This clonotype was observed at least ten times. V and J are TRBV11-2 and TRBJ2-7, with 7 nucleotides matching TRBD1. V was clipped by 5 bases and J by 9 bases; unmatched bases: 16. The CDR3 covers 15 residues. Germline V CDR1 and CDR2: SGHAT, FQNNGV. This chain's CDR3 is CASSPGTDLYLGQYF. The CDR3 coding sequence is TGTGCCAGCAGCCCGGGGACAGACTTGTACCTGGGGCAGTACTTC.

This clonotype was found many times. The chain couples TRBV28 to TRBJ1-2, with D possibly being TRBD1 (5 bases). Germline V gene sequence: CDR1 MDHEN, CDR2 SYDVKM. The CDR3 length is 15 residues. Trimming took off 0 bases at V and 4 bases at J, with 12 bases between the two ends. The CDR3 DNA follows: TGTGCCAGCAGTTTATGGACAGAGCGGTTCTATGGCTACACCTTC. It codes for CASSLWTERFYGYTF.

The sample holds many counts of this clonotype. This CDR3 is CASSYPTYRGSEAFF. The CDR3 DNA reads TGTGCCAGCAGTTACCCTACGTATAGAGGATCTGAAGCTTTCTTT. This chain uses TRBV6-2 or TRBV6-3 with TRBJ1-1, with D unresolved. Germline CDR1 reads MNHEY; CDR2 reads SVGEGT. With 2 bases removed from V and 6 bases from J, the gap between germline ends came to 16 bases. The CDR3 runs 15 residues.

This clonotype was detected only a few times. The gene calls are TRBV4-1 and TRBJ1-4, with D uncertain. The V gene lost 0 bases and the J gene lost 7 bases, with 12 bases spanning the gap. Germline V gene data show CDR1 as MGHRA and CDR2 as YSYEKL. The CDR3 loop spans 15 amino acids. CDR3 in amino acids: CASSQDGRRAEKLFF. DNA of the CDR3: TGCGCCAGCAGCCAAGATGGTCGGAGGGCTGAAAAACTGTTTTTT.

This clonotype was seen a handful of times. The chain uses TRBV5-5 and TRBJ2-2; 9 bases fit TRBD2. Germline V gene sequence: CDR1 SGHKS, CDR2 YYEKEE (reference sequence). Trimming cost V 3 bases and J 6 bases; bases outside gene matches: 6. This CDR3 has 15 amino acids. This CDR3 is CASSYGSGGAGELFF. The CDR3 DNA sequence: TGTGCCAGCAGCTATGGTAGCGGGGGAGCCGGGGAGCTGTTTTTT.

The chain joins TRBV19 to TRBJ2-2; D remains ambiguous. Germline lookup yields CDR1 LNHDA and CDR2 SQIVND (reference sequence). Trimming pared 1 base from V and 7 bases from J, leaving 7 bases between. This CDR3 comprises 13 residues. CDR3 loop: CASSIGVGGELFF. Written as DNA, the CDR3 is TGTGCCAGTAGTATAGGGGTTGGCGGGGAGCTGTTTTTT.